The rows below give T cell receptor beta chains drawn from one sample of a study of T cells after yellow fever vaccination. TCRdb passed the 5' RACE reads through MiXCR, listing each CDR3 protein once. The table records fewer than 350,000 distinct CDR3 sequences, approximately 4.3% of them present only once. The starting material was PBMCs, obtained 15 days after the yellow fever booster vaccination. The source is a man younger than 35 who received the YFV17D yellow fever vaccine. Both conserved end residues are part of each CDR3. The D gene is left open where the match is weak. For some rows the clone size is stated as once, few or many, or as a class when expanded; others skip it.

J: TRBJ1-4; V: TRBV24-1; D: TRBD1; size: few; DNA: TGTGCCACCAGTGATCCTAGAGCAACAGGGGGAACTAATGAAAAACTGTTTTTT; CDR3: CATSDPRATGGTNEKLFF
J: TRBJ2-5; V: TRBV18; D: -; size: -; DNA: TGTGCCAGCTCAACCGGGACACACAGCCGTGAGACCCAGTACTTC; CDR3: CASSTGTHSRETQYF
J: TRBJ2-7; V: TRBV27; D: -; size: many; DNA: TGTGCCAGCAGTTCTTGGAGCTTAACGGAGCAGTACTTC; CDR3: CASSSWSLTEQYF
J: TRBJ1-4; V: TRBV7-2; D: TRBD1; size: few; DNA: TGTGCCAGCAGCTTAAACAGGGGCATTGCTGAAAAACTGTTTTTT; CDR3: CASSLNRGIAEKLFF
J: TRBJ2-7; V: TRBV5-1; D: -; size: few; DNA: TGCGCCAGCAGCGCTGCGGGACCGCTCTCCTACGAGCAGTACTTC; CDR3: CASSAAGPLSYEQYF
J: TRBJ2-5; V: TRBV20-1; D: -; size: many; DNA: TGCAGTGCTCTCCGGGGGACCCAGTACTTC; CDR3: CSALRGTQYF
J: TRBJ1-1; V: TRBV7-2; D: -; size: few; DNA: TGTGCCAGCAGCTCCAACCAGAACACTGAAGCTTTCTTT; CDR3: CASSSNQNTEAFF
J: TRBJ2-3; V: TRBV15; D: TRBD2; size: -; DNA: TGTGCCACCAGCAGAGAGGGGACTAGGGGGACAGATACGCAGTATTTT; CDR3: CATSREGTRGTDTQYF
J: TRBJ2-1; V: TRBV5-5; D: TRBD2; size: many; DNA: TGTGCCAGCAGCGCCCTAGCGGGGGGGCTGTTAAGGTTCTTC; CDR3: CASSALAGGLLRFF
J: TRBJ2-5; V: TRBV10-3; D: -; size: many; DNA: TGTGCCATCAGTGACGAAGAAGAGACCCAGTACTTC; CDR3: CAISDEEETQYF
J: TRBJ2-3; V: TRBV18; D: -; size: many; DNA: TGTGCCAGCTCACCACCCGAGCGGGGCACAGATACGCAGTATTTT; CDR3: CASSPPERGTDTQYF
J: TRBJ1-5; V: TRBV20-1; D: -; size: -; DNA: TGCAGTGCTAGACTCCATAGCAATCAGCCCCAGCATTTT; CDR3: CSARLHSNQPQHF
J: TRBJ2-1; V: TRBV2; D: -; size: few; DNA: TGTGCCAGCAGTGCGGAGGGGGGGCGGAATGAGCAGTTCTTC; CDR3: CASSAEGGRNEQFF
J: TRBJ1-2; V: TRBV5-6; D: -; size: -; DNA: TGTGCCAGCAGCTTTGTCTATGGCTACACCTTC; CDR3: CASSFVYGYTF
J: TRBJ2-5; V: TRBV18; D: -; size: many; DNA: TGTGCCAGCTCACCAGTTCCGACAGATCAAGAGACCCAGTACTTC; CDR3: CASSPVPTDQETQYF
J: TRBJ2-2; V: TRBV14; D: -; size: -; DNA: TGTGCCAGCAGAGGGGGTAACACCGGGGAGCTGTTTTTT; CDR3: CASRGGNTGELFF
J: TRBJ2-1; V: TRBV7-2; D: -; size: many; DNA: TGTGCCAGCAGCTCACGTTTTTCGGGATCCTACAATGAGCAGTTCTTC; CDR3: CASSSRFSGSYNEQFF
J: TRBJ1-6; V: TRBV7-6; D: -; size: many; DNA: TGTGCCAGCAGCTTTAAAAGGAACTCACCCCTCCACTTT; CDR3: CASSFKRNSPLHF
J: TRBJ1-2; V: TRBV9; D: TRBD1; size: -; DNA: TGTGCCAGCAGCTCTCGGACAGGGGGCAATAGTGGCTACACCTTC; CDR3: CASSSRTGGNSGYTF
J: TRBJ2-5; V: TRBV28; D: TRBD1; size: many; DNA: TGTGCCAGCAAGGTAGGGGGCACCCAAGAGACCCAGTACTTC; CDR3: CASKVGGTQETQYF
J: TRBJ2-7; V: TRBV4-1; D: -; size: -; DNA: TGCGCCAGCAGCCAAGAGGTAGAGGGGGTCGAGCAGTACTTC; CDR3: CASSQEVEGVEQYF
J: TRBJ2-6; V: TRBV7-3; D: TRBD1; size: -; DNA: TGTGCCAGCAGCATGACAGGGGGCGCCGGGGCCAACGTCCTGACTTTC; CDR3: CASSMTGGAGANVLTF
J: TRBJ2-3; V: TRBV12-3/TRBV12-4; D: -; size: many; DNA: TGTGCCAGCAGCCCTCTCTCGTTCACAGATACGCAGTATTTT; CDR3: CASSPLSFTDTQYF
J: TRBJ2-1; V: TRBV6-5; D: TRBD1; size: many; DNA: TGTGCCAGCAGTTCTCAGGGGGTCTATGAGCAGTTCTTC; CDR3: CASSSQGVYEQFF
J: TRBJ1-2; V: TRBV5-4; D: -; size: -; DNA: TGTGCCAGCAGCTTGCCTACAAGGACAACTCAAAACACCTTC; CDR3: CASSLPTRTTQNTF
J: TRBJ2-7; V: TRBV5-1; D: TRBD1; size: many; DNA: TGCGCCAGCAGCCAAACACAGGGGGGCTCCTACGAGCAGTACTTC; CDR3: CASSQTQGGSYEQYF
J: TRBJ1-5; V: TRBV7-8; D: TRBD1; size: many; DNA: TGTGCCAGCAGCTGGGGTATACAGGGGGCTCAGCCCCAGCATTTT; CDR3: CASSWGIQGAQPQHF
J: TRBJ1-4; V: TRBV27; D: -; size: few; DNA: TGTGCCAGCAGTCCGCGGGGTTATGAAAAACTGTTTTTT; CDR3: CASSPRGYEKLFF
J: TRBJ1-5; V: TRBV12-3/TRBV12-4; D: -; size: few; DNA: TGTGCCAGCAGTGCCCGGGATCCGTGGCAAGGTCAGCCCCAGCATTTT; CDR3: CASSARDPWQGQPQHF
J: TRBJ2-5; V: TRBV5-1; D: TRBD2; size: few; DNA: TGCGCCAGCAGCTCGTACGGACTAGCGGGGGTTCAAGAGACCCAGTACTTC; CDR3: CASSSYGLAGVQETQYF
J: TRBJ1-4; V: TRBV20-1; D: -; size: many; DNA: TGCAGTGCTGGACACACGGCAACTAATGAAAAACTGTTTTTT; CDR3: CSAGHTATNEKLFF
J: TRBJ2-3; V: TRBV20-1; D: TRBD2; size: many; DNA: TGCAGTGCTAGAGTTGGGACTAGCGGATCAGATACGCAGTATTTT; CDR3: CSARVGTSGSDTQYF
J: TRBJ1-2; V: TRBV5-8; D: -; size: few; DNA: TGTGCCAGCAGCGTCCGACAGAATGGCTACACCTTC; CDR3: CASSVRQNGYTF
J: TRBJ2-1; V: TRBV20-1; D: TRBD2; size: many; DNA: TGCAGTGCCCGACCGGGACTAGCGGGGGAGTTTGACAATGAGCAGTTCTTC; CDR3: CSARPGLAGEFDNEQFF
J: TRBJ2-5; V: TRBV12-3/TRBV12-4; D: -; size: -; DNA: TGTGCCAGCAGTTTCTGGGACTACCAAGAGACCCAGTACTTC; CDR3: CASSFWDYQETQYF
J: TRBJ2-5; V: TRBV2; D: -; size: -; DNA: TGTGCCAGCAGTGACCTGGGTGGCTATGAGACCCAGTACTTC; CDR3: CASSDLGGYETQYF
J: TRBJ1-1; V: TRBV10-3; D: -; size: many; DNA: TGTGCCATCAGTGAGGATGGATTTGAAGCTTTCTTT; CDR3: CAISEDGFEAFF
J: TRBJ2-1; V: TRBV7-2; D: TRBD1; size: few; DNA: TGTGCCAGCAGCGTCAGGGGGAATGAGCAGTTCTTC; CDR3: CASSVRGNEQFF
J: TRBJ1-5; V: TRBV27; D: TRBD1; size: few; DNA: TGTGCCAGCAGTCCTGACAGGGTCGGCAATCAGCCCCAGCATTTT; CDR3: CASSPDRVGNQPQHF
J: TRBJ1-1; V: TRBV5-1; D: -; size: -; DNA: TGCGCCAGCAGCCCCCGGACGAGGGTCGTTGAAGCTTTCTTT; CDR3: CASSPRTRVVEAFF
J: TRBJ1-2; V: TRBV29-1; D: TRBD1; size: many; DNA: TGCAGCGTTGTCCCTCGGACAGGGGGCGGCTATGGCTACACCTTC; CDR3: CSVVPRTGGGYGYTF
J: TRBJ1-1; V: TRBV20-1; D: -; size: many; DNA: TGCAGTGCTAGCCCCGGGACTTCGAACACTGAAGCTTTCTTT; CDR3: CSASPGTSNTEAFF
J: TRBJ2-3; V: TRBV7-2; D: TRBD2; size: many; DNA: TGTGCCAGCAGCTCATTGGGACTAGCGGGGGGAGCTAGCACAGATACGCAGTATTTT; CDR3: CASSSLGLAGGASTDTQYF
J: TRBJ2-3; V: TRBV6-1; D: TRBD2; size: few; DNA: TGTGCCAGCAGTGAAGCTGGGCTAGCGGGGGTAGTCACAGATACGCAGTATTTT; CDR3: CASSEAGLAGVVTDTQYF
J: TRBJ1-2; V: TRBV7-2; D: -; size: many; DNA: TGTGCCAGCAGCTTAGTAGGGGCAGGGGCTGCGTATGGCTACACCTTC; CDR3: CASSLVGAGAAYGYTF
J: TRBJ2-3; V: TRBV20-1; D: -; size: -; DNA: TGCAGTGCTAGAAGTACACAGTACACAGATACGCAGTATTTT; CDR3: CSARSTQYTDTQYF
J: TRBJ2-3; V: TRBV7-9; D: TRBD1; size: -; DNA: TGTGCCAGCAGCTTTGGGACAGGTGACACAGATACGCAGTATTTT; CDR3: CASSFGTGDTDTQYF
J: TRBJ2-5; V: TRBV12-3/TRBV12-4; D: -; size: -; DNA: TGTGCCAGCAGATCCGGACAGCGAGGAACCCAGTACTTC; CDR3: CASRSGQRGTQYF